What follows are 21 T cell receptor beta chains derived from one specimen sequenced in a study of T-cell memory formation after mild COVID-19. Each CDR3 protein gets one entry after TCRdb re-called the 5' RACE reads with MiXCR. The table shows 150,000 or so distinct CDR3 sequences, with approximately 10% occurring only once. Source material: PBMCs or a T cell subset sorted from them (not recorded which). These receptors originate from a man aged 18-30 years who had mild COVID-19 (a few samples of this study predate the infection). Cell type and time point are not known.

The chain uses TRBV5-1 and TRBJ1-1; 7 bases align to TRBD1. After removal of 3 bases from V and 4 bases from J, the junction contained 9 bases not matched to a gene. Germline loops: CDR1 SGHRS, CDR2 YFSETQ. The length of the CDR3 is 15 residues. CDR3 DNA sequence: TGCGCCAGCAGCTATTCACAGGGGTGGAGCACTGAAGCTTTCTTT. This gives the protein CASSYSQGWSTEAFF.

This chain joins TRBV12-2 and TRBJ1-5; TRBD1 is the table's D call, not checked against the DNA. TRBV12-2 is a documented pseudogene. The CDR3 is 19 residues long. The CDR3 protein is CASRLSHLDRGNSNQPQHF. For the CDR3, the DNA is TGTGCAAGTCGCTTAAGTCATCTGGACAGGGGTAATAGCAATCAGCCCCAGCATTTT.

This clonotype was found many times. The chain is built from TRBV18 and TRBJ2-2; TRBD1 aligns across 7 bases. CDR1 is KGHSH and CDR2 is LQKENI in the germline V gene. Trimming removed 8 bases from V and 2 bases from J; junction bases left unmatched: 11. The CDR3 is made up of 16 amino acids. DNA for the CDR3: TGTGCCAGCAAAAGTTGGGACAGCCAAAACACCGGGGAGCTGTTTTTT. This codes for CASKSWDSQNTGELFF.

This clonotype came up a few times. CDR3 sequence reads: CASSGRYTDTQYF. CDR3 in DNA: TGCGCCAGCAGCGGACGATACACAGATACGCAGTATTTT. This sequence joins TRBV5-1 and TRBJ2-3; D ambiguous. The V gene lost 4 bases and the J gene lost 2 bases, with 8 bases spanning the gap. The CDR3 consists of 13 residues. Germline V lookup: CDR1 SGHRS, CDR2 YFSETQ.

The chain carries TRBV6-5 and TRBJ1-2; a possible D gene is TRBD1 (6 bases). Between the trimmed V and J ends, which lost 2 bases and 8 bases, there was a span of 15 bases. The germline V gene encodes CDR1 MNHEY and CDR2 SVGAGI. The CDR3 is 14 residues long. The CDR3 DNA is TGTGCCAGCAGTTACGGGGACACAGGAAAGGGCTACACCTTC. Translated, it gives CASSYGDTGKGYTF.

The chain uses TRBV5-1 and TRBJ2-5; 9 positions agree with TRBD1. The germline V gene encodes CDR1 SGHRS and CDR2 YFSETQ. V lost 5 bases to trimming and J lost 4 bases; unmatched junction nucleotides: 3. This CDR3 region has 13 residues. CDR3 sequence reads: CASSEQGAETQYF. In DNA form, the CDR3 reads TGCGCCAGCAGTGAACAGGGGGCAGAGACCCAGTACTTC.

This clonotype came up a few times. CDR3 nucleotides: TGTGCCAGCAGCCTGTGGGGGCTGCCGGCCAATGAGCAGTTCTTC. As protein: CASSLWGLPANEQFF. The chain employs TRBV7-3 and TRBJ2-1; the D gene is possibly TRBD1 (6 bases). This CDR3 is built from 15 residues. Germline CDR1 and CDR2: SGHTA and FQGTGA. V was cut by 5 bases and J by 6 bases, with 17 bases left in between.

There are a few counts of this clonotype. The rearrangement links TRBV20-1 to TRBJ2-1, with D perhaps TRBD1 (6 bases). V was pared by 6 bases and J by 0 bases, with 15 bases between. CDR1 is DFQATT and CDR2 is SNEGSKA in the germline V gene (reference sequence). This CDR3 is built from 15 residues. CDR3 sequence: CSASHDRSSYNEQFF. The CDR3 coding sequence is TGCAGTGCCAGCCATGACAGGAGCTCCTACAATGAGCAGTTCTTC.

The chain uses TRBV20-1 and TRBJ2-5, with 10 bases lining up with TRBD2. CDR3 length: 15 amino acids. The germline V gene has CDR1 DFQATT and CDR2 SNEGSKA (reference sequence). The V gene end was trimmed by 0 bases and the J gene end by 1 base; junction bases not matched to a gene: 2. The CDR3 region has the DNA TGCAGTGCTAGAGAACTAGCGGGGAGCCAAGAGACCCAGTACTTC. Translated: CSARELAGSQETQYF.

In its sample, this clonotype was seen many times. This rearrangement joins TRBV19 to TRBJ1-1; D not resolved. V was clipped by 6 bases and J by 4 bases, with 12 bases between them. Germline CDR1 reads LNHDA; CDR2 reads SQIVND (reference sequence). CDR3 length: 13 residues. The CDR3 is CASSQQVGTEAFF. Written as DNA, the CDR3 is TGTGCCAGTAGCCAACAAGTCGGCACTGAAGCTTTCTTT.

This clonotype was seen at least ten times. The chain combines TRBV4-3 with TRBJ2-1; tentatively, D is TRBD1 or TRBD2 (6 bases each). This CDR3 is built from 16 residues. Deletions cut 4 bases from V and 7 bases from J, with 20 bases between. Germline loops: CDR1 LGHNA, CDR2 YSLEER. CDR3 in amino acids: CASSPTGGAGRNEQFF. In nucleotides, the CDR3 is TGCGCCAGCAGCCCGACAGGCGGAGCAGGGAGGAATGAGCAGTTCTTC.

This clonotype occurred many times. The CDR3 loop reads CASSESTTDTQYF. The CDR3, as DNA: TGTGCCAGCAGCGAGTCCACTACAGATACGCAGTATTTT. The chain recombines TRBV7-2 with TRBJ2-3; D remains ambiguous. V lost 5 bases, J lost 3 bases, and 9 bases lay in between. The CDR3 loop spans 13 amino acids. Germline V gene sequence: CDR1 SGHTA, CDR2 FQGNSA.

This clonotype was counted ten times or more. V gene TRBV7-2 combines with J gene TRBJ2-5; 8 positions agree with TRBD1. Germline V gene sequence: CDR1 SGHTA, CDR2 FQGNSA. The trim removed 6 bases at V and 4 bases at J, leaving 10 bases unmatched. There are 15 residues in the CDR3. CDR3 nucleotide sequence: TGTGCCAGCAGGCGGGCGACAGGGGATCTAGAGACCCAGTACTTC. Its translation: CASRRATGDLETQYF.

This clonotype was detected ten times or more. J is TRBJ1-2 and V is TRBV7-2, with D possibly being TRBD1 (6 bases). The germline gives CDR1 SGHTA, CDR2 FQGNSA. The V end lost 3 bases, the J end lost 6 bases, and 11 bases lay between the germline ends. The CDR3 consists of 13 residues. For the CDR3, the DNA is TGTGCCAGCAGCTTGGGCAGGGGAAATGGCTACACCTTC. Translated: CASSLGRGNGYTF.

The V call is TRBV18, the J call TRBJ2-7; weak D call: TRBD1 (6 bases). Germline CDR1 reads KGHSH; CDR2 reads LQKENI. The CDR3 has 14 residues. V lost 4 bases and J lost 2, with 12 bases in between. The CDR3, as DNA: TGTGCCAGCTCACTGGATACAGGGACCTACGAGCAGTACTTC. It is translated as CASSLDTGTYEQYF.

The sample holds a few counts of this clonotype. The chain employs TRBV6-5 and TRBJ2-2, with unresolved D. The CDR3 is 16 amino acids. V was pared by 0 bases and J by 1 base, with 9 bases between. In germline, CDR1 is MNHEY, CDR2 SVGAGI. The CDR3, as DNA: TGTGCCAGCAGTTACTCGGGCCTGAGGAACACCGGGGAGCTGTTTTTT. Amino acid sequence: CASSYSGLRNTGELFF.

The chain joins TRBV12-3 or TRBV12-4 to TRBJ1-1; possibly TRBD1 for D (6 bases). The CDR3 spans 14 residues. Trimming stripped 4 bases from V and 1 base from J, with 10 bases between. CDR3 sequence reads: CASSSQGQNTEAFF. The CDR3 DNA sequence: TGTGCCAGCAGTTCGCAGGGGCAGAACACTGAAGCTTTCTTT.

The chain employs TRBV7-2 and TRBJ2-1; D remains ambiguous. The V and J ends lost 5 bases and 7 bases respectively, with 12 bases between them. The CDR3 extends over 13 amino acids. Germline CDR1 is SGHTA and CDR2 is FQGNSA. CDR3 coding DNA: TGTGCCAGCAGCCCTTCGCCTGGTAATGAGCAGTTCTTC. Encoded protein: CASSPSPGNEQFF.

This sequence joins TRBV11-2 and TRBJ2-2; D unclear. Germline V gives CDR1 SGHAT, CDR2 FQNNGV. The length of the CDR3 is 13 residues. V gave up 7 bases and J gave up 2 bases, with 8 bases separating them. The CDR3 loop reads CASTEHNTGELFF. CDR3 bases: TGTGCCAGCACCGAGCATAACACCGGGGAGCTGTTTTTT.

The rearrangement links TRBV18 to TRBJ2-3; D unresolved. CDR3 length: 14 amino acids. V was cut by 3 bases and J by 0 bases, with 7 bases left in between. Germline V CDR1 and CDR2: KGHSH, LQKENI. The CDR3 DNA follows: TGTGCCAGCTCACCGGCGAGAAGCACAGATACGCAGTATTTT. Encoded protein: CASSPARSTDTQYF.

The CDR3 loop reads CASSIPQAGNTQYF. CDR3 sequence (DNA): TGTGCCAGCAGCATCCCCCAAGCAGGGAATACGCAGTATTTT. The chain employs TRBV7-2 and TRBJ2-3; TRBD1 might be the D (5 bases). Germline loops: CDR1 SGHTA, CDR2 FQGNSA. CDR3 length: 14 residues. V lost 5 bases and J 7 bases, leaving 16 bases between the germline ends.